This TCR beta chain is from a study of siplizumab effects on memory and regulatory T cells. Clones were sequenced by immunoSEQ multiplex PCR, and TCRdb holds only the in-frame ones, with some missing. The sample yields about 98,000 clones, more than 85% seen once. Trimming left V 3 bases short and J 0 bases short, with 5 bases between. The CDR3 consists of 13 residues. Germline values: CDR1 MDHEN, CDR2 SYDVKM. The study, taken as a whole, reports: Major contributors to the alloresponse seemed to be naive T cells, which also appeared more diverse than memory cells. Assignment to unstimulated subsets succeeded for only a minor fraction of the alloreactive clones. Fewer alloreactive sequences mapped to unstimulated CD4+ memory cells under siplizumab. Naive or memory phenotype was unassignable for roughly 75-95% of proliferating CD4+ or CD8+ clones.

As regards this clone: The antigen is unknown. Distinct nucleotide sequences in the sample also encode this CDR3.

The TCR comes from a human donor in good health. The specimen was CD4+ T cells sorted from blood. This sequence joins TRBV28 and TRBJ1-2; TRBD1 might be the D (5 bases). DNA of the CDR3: TGTGCCAGCAGTTTGACAGCTAACTATGGCTACACCTTC. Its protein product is CASSLTANYGYTF.